This T cell receptor beta chain was retrieved from a study of blood T cell repertoires in COVID-19. Study summary: Samples representing acute and convalescent COVID-19 were sourced from the United States, Italy and Spain.

Sequenced by immunoSEQ multiplex PCR; TCRdb stores in-frame clones only, minus some. The sample holds a few hundred thousand clones, 70% to 90% seen once. This clonotype was sampled from a man in his fifties or sixties with COVID-19, enrolled during active disease. The sample taken for sequencing was peripheral blood.

CDR3 sequence: CASSLRRAGEETQYF. In DNA form, the CDR3 reads TGTGCCAGCAGCTTAAGGCGGGCAGGGGAAGAGACCCAGTACTTC. The chain couples TRBV7-3 to TRBJ2-5, with D possibly being TRBD1 (6 bases). Per germline, CDR1 SGHTA and CDR2 FQGTGA. With 1 base removed from V and 3 bases from J, the gap between germline ends came to 12 bases. CDR3 size: 15 residues.